The clone carrying this T cell receptor (beta chain) was counted between two and nine times. This sample was included in a study of cytomegalovirus exposure and HLA in healthy donors. On the study more broadly: The early release's HLA-typed donors yielded roughly 85 million unique TCRs.

In germline, CDR1 is MNHEY, CDR2 SVGAGI. This CDR3 has 16 amino acids. V lost 2 bases, J lost 0 bases, and 8 bases lay in between. Primers for the PCR totalled 60 Vbeta and 13 Jbeta. The data were produced by immunoSEQ multiplex PCR, yet TCRdb's version contains in-frame clones alone and is incomplete. The repertoire holds 150,000 to 200,000 clones, with roughly four fifths as singletons. This receptor was obtained from a woman under 40 in good health and CMV-seropositive. Sequenced material: PBMCs. The chain combines TRBV6-5 with TRBJ2-6; D call uncertain. CDR3 protein: CASSYPAVSGANVLTF. Here the CDR3 DNA reads TGTGCCAGCAGTTACCCCGCAGTCTCTGGGGCCAACGTCCTGACTTTC.